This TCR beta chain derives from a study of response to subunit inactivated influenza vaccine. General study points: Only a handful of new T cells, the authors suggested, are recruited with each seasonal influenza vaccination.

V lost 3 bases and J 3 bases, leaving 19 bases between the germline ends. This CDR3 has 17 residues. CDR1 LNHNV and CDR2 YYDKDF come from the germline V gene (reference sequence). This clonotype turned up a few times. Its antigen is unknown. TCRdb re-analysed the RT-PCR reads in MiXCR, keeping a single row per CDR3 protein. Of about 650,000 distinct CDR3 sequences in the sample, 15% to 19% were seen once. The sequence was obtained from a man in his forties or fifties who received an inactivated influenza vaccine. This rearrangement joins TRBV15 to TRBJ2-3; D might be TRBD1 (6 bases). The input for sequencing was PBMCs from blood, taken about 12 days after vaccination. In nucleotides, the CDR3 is TGTGCCACCAGCAGCTCCTACAGGGTAATAGCTACAGATACGCAGTATTTT. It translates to CATSSSYRVIATDTQYF.